The 9 T cell receptor beta chains below were found in one sample sequenced in a study of CD8+ T cells in alopecia areata (dated by TCRdb to the late 2010s). The sample's time point, from its label and the paper: less than five weeks on oral tofacitinib. Interpreted using the paper, the treatment or condition label stands for: oral pan-JAK inhibitor, 5-10 mg twice daily. The method behind the library was the immunoSEQ multiplex PCR assay. RNA was extracted from all samples and reverse transcribed into cDNA as template for TCR sequencing. The source is immuneACCESS, and TCRdb retained only in-frame sequences with V and J called. Part of the clones is not carried over; for the studies checked, unresolved V genes explain less than half of this, and the remainder is unexplained. The sample yields some 150,000 clones; less than 70% were counted once. The biggest ten clones account for about 16% of the sample.

Sequenced material: CD8+ T cells sorted from blood, taken at week 4, from a patient treated with tofacitinib. These receptor sequences come from a human donor with alopecia areata.

The chain joins TRBV28 to TRBJ2-7, with a tentative D call TRBD1 (6 bases). Trimming took off 1 base at V and 0 bases at J, with 10 bases between the two ends. The germline gives CDR1 MDHEN, CDR2 SYDVKM. The CDR3 has 15 residues. CDR3 DNA: TGTGCCAGCAGTTTATTCAGGGGTGTCTCCTACGAGCAGTACTTC. Amino acids: CASSLFRGVSYEQYF.

V usage is TRBV5-4 and J usage is TRBJ2-5, with 14 positions matching TRBD2. With 0 bases clipped from V and 4 bases from J, the junction kept 8 bases outside the gene matches. The CDR3 contains 18 residues. Germline V gene data show CDR1 as SGHNT and CDR2 as YYREEE (reference sequence). Here the CDR3 DNA reads TGTGCCAGCAGCTTGGGACTAGCGGGGGGGGCCGACCTAGAGACCCAGTACTTC. Protein: CASSLGLAGGADLETQYF.

The J gene is TRBJ2-2, the V gene TRBV19, with 7 bases that match TRBD1. V lost 3 bases to trimming and J lost 1 base; unmatched junction nucleotides: 8. Per germline, CDR1 LNHDA and CDR2 SQIVND (reference sequence). The CDR3 runs 17 residues. The CDR3: CASSMHPGQMNTGELFF. The CDR3, as DNA: TGTGCCAGTAGTATGCATCCGGGACAGATGAACACCGGGGAGCTGTTTTTT.

The rearrangement links TRBV13 to TRBJ2-7; TRBD1 agrees at 8 bases. The CDR3 loop spans 13 amino acids. CDR1 and CDR2 (germline): PRHDT, FYEKMQ (reference sequence). The junction had 7 bases not matched to a gene; V was cut back by 7 bases and J by 5 bases. The CDR3 reads CASTEDRAHEQYF. The CDR3 region has the DNA TGTGCCAGCACTGAGGACAGGGCCCACGAGCAGTACTTC.

The rearrangement joins TRBV5-6 to TRBJ2-2; 8 bases are shared with TRBD1. J was trimmed by 4 bases and V by 10 bases; bases with no gene match: 12. Germline V gene sequence: CDR1 SGHDT, CDR2 YYEEEE. The CDR3 has 15 residues. The CDR3 bases are TGTGCCTCCCACCCGACAGGGGTGGGCACCGGGGAGCTGTTTTTT. Protein sequence: CASHPTGVGTGELFF.

This clone was detected only once. This chain uses TRBV4-1 with TRBJ2-2; D call uncertain. Per germline, CDR1 MGHRA and CDR2 YSYEKL. The CDR3 runs 15 residues. V gave up 3 bases and J gave up 6 bases, with 14 bases separating them. The CDR3 is CASSQGWTVAGELFF. In DNA form, the CDR3 reads TGCGCCAGCAGCCAGGGTTGGACCGTCGCCGGGGAGCTGTTTTTT.

The table lists this clone with a few counts. The rearrangement joins TRBV12-5 to TRBJ2-3; TRBD1 matches at 10 bases. After removal of 6 bases from V and 4 bases from J, the junction contained 7 bases not matched to a gene. Germline V CDR1 and CDR2: LGHNT, FRNRAP. This CDR3 has 15 amino acids. The CDR3 DNA follows: TGTGCTAGTGGGCCCGACAGGGGGCCTGCAGATACGCAGTATTTT. Protein product: CASGPDRGPADTQYF. Supplemented by reference TRBV12-5 and TRBJ2-3, the full variable domain reads DARVTQTPRHKVTEMGQEVTMRCQPILGHNTVFWYRQTMMQGLELLAYFRNRAPLDDSGMPKDRFSAEMPDATLATLKIQPSEPRDSAVYFCASGPDRGPADTQYFGPGTRLTVL.

This sequence joins TRBV11-1 and TRBJ2-1; D might be TRBD1 or TRBD2, each matching 6 bases. CDR1 and CDR2 (germline): SGHAT, FQDESV (reference sequence). Trimming shortened V by 8 bases and J by 6 bases, and 14 bases separated the two germline ends. The CDR3 runs 13 residues. The DNA of the CDR3 is TGTGCCAGCGCCGGGGGCTGGGGCAATGAGCAGTTCTTC. It encodes CASAGGWGNEQFF.

This clone was observed a few times. The chain joins TRBV4-2 to TRBJ2-3, with 12 bases aligning to TRBD2. The trim removed 1 base at V and 4 bases at J, leaving 0 bases unmatched. The germline CDR1 and CDR2 sequences are LGHNA and YNFKEQ. This CDR3 region has 15 residues. The CDR3 DNA sequence: TGTGCCAGCAGCCAAGCTAGCGGGGGGGCAGATACGCAGTATTTT. The encoded protein is CASSQASGGADTQYF.